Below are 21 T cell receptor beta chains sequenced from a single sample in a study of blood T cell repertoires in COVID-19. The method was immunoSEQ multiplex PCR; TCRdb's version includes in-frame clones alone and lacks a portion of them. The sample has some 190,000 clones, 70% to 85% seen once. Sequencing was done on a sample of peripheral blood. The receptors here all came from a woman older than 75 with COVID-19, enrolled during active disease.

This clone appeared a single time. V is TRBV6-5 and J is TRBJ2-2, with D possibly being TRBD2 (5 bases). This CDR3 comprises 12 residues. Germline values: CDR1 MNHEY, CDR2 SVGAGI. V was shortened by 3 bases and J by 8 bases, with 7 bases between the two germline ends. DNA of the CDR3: TGTGCCAGCAGTTATCGGGGAGGGGAGCTGTTTTTT. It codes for CASSYRGGELFF.

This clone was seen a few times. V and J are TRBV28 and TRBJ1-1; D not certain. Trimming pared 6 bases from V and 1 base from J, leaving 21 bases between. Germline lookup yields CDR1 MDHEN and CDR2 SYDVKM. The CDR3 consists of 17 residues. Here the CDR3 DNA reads TGTGCCAGCAGACACCGGACCGGGGTGGTCGGGAACACTGAAGCTTTCTTT. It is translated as CASRHRTGVVGNTEAFF. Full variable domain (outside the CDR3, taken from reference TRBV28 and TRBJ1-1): DVKVTQSSRYLVKRTGEKVFLECVQDMDHENMFWYRQDPGLGLRLIYFSYDVKMKEKGDIPEGYSVSREKKERFSLILESASTNQTSMYLCASRHRTGVVGNTEAFFGQGTRLTVV.

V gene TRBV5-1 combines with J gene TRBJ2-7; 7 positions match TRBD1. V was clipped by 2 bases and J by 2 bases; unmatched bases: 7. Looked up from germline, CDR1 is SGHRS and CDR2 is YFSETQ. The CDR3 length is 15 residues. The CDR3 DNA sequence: TGCGCCAGCAGCTTCCACGGACAGGCCACCTACGAGCAGTACTTC. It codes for CASSFHGQATYEQYF. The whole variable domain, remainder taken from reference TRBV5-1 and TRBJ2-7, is KAGVTQTPRYLIKTRGQQVTLSCSPISGHRSVSWYQQTPGQGLQFLFEYFSETQRNKGNFPGRFSGRQFSNSRSEMNVSTLELGDSALYLCASSFHGQATYEQYFGPGTRLTVT.

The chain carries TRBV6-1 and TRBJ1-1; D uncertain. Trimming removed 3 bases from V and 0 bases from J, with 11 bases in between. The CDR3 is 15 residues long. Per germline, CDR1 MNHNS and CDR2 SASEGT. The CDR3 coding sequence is TGTGCCAGCAGTGAGGGAGGACGGATGAACACTGAAGCTTTCTTT. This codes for CASSEGGRMNTEAFF.

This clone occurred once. The CDR3 coding sequence is TGTGCCAGCAGCGTAGGGGCGGGCCCGAACACCGGGGAGCTGTTTTTT. It codes for CASSVGAGPNTGELFF. The chain uses TRBV9 and TRBJ2-2; D is possibly TRBD2 (5 bases). The CDR3 runs 16 residues. V lost 0 bases and J lost 0, with 9 bases in between. Germline-derived CDR1 and CDR2 are SGDLS and YYNGEE. Using reference TRBV9 and TRBJ2-2 for the parts outside the CDR3, the full variable domain is DSGVTQTPKHLITATGQRVTLRCSPRSGDLSVYWYQQSLDQGLQFLIQYYNGEERAKGNILERFSAQQFPDLHSELNLSSLELGDSALYFCASSVGAGPNTGELFFGEGSRLTVL.

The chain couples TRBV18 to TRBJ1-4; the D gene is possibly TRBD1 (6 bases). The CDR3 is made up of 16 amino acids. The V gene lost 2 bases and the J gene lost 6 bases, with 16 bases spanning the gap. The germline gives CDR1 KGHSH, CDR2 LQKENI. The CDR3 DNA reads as TGTGCCAGCTCACCAGGGGTTGCGGGGGCAGATGAAAAACTGTTTTTT. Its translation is CASSPGVAGADEKLFF.

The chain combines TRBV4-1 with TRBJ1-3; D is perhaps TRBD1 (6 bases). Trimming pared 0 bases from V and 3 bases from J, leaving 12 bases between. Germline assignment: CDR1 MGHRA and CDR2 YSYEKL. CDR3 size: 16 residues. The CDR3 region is CASSQDRGGGGNTIYF. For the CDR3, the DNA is TGCGCCAGCAGCCAAGACAGGGGTGGAGGTGGAAACACCATATATTTT.

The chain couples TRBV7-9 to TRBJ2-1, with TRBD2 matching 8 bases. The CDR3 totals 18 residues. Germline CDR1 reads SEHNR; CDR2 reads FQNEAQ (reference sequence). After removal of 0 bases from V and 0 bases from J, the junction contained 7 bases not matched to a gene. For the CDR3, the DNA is TGTGCCAGCAGCTTAGCGCAAGGGGCGGGAGGCTCCTACAATGAGCAGTTCTTC. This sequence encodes CASSLAQGAGGSYNEQFF.

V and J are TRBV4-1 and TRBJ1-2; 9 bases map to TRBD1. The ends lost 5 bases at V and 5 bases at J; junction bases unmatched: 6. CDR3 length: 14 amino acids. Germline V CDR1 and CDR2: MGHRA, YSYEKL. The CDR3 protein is CASSGGQGPYGYTF. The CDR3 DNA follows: TGCGCCAGCAGCGGAGGACAGGGGCCTTATGGCTACACCTTC.

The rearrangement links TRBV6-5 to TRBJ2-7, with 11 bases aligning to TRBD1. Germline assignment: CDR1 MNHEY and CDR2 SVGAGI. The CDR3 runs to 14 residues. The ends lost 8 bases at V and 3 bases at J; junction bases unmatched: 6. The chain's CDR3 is CASVWTGGHYEQYF. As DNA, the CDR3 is TGTGCCAGCGTTTGGACAGGGGGCCACTACGAGCAGTACTTC.

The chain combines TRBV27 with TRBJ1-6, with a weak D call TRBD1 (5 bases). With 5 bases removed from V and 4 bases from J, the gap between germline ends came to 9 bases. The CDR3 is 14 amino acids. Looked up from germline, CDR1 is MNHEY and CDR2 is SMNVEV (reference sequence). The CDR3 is CASSPQGYNSPLHF. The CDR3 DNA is TGTGCCAGCAGTCCCCAGGGTTATAATTCACCCCTCCACTTT.

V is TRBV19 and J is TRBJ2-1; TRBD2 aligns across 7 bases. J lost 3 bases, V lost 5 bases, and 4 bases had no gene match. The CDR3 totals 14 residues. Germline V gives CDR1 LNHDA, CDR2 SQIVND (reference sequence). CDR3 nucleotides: TGTGCCAGTAGTCTGGGGGGGGACTACAATGAGCAGTTCTTC. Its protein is CASSLGGDYNEQFF.

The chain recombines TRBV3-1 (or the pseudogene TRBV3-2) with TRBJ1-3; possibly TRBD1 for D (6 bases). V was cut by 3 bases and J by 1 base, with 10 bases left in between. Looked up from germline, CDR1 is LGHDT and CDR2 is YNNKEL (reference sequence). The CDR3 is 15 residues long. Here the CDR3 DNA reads TGTGCCAGCAGCCATCTCGGACAGTCTGGAAACACCATATATTTT. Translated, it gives CASSHLGQSGNTIYF.

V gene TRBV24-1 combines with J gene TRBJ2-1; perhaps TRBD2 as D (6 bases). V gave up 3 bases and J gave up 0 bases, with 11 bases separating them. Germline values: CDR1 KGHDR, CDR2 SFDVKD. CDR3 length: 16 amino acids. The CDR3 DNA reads TGTGCCACCAGTGATGCTGACGGGAGCTCCTACAATGAGCAGTTCTTC. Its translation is CATSDADGSSYNEQFF.

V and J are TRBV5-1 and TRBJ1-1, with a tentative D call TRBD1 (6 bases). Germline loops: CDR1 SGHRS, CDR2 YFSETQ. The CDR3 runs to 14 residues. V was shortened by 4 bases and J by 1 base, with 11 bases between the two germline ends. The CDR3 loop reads CASSVGQRNTEAFF. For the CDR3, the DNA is TGCGCCAGCAGCGTAGGACAGAGGAACACTGAAGCTTTCTTT.

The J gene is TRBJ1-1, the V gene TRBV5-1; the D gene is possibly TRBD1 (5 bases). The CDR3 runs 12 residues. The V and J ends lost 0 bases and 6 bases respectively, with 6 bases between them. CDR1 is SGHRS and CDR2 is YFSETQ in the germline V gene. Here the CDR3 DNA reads TGCGCCAGCAGCTTGGAGGGGTCTGAAGCTTTCTTT. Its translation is CASSLEGSEAFF.

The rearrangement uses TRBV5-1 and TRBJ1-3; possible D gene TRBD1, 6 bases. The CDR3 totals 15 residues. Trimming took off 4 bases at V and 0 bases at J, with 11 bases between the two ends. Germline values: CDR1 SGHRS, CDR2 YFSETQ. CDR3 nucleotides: TGCGCCAGCAGCGAGAGACAGGTCTCTGGAAACACCATATATTTT. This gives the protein CASSERQVSGNTIYF.

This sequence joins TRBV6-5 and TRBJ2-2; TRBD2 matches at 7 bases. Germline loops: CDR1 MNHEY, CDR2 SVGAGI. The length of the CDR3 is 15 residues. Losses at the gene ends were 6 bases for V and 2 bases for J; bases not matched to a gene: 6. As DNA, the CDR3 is TGTGCCAGCAGCCGCGGGAGCTTTAACACCGGGGAGCTGTTTTTT. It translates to CASSRGSFNTGELFF.

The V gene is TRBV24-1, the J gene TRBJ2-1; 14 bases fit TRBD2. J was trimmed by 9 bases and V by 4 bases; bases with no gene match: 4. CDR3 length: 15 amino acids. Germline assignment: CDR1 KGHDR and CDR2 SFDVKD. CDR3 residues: CATSDPTSGGVEQFF. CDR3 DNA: TGTGCCACCAGTGACCCGACTAGCGGGGGGGTTGAGCAGTTCTTC.

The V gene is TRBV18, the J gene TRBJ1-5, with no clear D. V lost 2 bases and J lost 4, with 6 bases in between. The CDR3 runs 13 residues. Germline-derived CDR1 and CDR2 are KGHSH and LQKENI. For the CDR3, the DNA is TGTGCCAGCTCACCAGCGATTAATCAGCCCCAGCATTTT. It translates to CASSPAINQPQHF.

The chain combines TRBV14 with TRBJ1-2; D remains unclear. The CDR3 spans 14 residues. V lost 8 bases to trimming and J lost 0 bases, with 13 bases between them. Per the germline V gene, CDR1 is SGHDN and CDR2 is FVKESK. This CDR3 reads CASSRSHANYGYTF. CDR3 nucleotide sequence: TGTGCCAGCTCCCGATCACATGCTAACTATGGCTACACCTTC.